This is a list of T cell receptor beta chains from one sample in a study of T-cell memory formation after mild COVID-19. In TCRdb, the 5' RACE reads were re-called with MiXCR into one record per CDR3 protein. The sample carries about 620,000 distinct CDR3 sequences, 18% recorded once. The material sequenced was PBMCs or a T cell subset sorted from them (not recorded which). Receptors originate from an adult woman who had mild COVID-19 (a few samples of this study predate the infection). Cell type and time point are not known. The CDR3 runs from the conserved cysteine through the conserved F or W. The D gene is left open where the match is weak. Size values are once, few and many counts, or a class for expanded clones, and some rows have none.

>TRBD1|TRBV7-9|TRBJ2-1|NA
TGTGCCAGCAGGAGCGACAGGGACCTTAGTGGGCAGTTCTTC
CASRSDRDLSGQFF
>NA|TRBV5-6|TRBJ2-3|NA
TGTGCCAGCAGCTTGATGGACAGAGTCGCCGATACGCAGTATTTT
CASSLMDRVADTQYF
>TRBD1|TRBV5-1|TRBJ2-1|NA
TGCGCCAGCAGCTCCGGGTTCGGGGACAGACTCAATGAGCAGTTCTTC
CASSSGFGDRLNEQFF
>NA|TRBV11-3|TRBJ2-2|NA
TGTGCCAGCAGCTTACCCCCATCGCTGGAGCTGTTTTTT
CASSLPPSLELFF
>TRBD1|TRBV18|TRBJ1-6|NA
TGTGCCAGCTCACAGGACAGGGAAAATTCACCCCTCCACTTT
CASSQDRENSPLHF
>TRBD1|TRBV7-8|TRBJ1-1|NA
TGTGCCAGCAGCTCGACAGGGGATGATACTGAAGCTTTCTTT
CASSSTGDDTEAFF
>NA|TRBV24-1|TRBJ1-2|few
TGTGCCACCAGTGATTCCCCGGATGGCTACACCTTC
CATSDSPDGYTF
>TRBD1|TRBV7-3|TRBJ1-6|few
TGTGCCAGCAGCTTCTCCGGGACAGGGGATTCACCCCTCCACTTT
CASSFSGTGDSPLHF
>NA|TRBV20-1|TRBJ2-3|NA
TGCAGTGCTAGATCTAGATTTGGCACAGATACGCAGTATTTT
CSARSRFGTDTQYF
>NA|TRBV4-1|TRBJ2-3|many
TGCGCCAGCAGCCAAATTTGGGAAACAGATACGCAGTATTTT
CASSQIWETDTQYF
>TRBD2|TRBV5-1|TRBJ2-1|NA
TGCGCCAGCAGCTCCCCTAGCGGGAGTTCATACAATGAGCAGTTCTTC
CASSSPSGSSYNEQFF
>NA|TRBV3-1|TRBJ1-1|NA
TGTGCCAGCAGCCAAGTGGGACAGAACACTGAAGCTTTCTTT
CASSQVGQNTEAFF
>NA|TRBV10-3|TRBJ2-7|NA
TGTGCCATCAGTGGGCTCACTAGTCGCCGGTTCGACGAGCAGTACTTC
CAISGLTSRRFDEQYF
>NA|TRBV12-3/TRBV12-4|TRBJ1-2|NA
TGTGCCAGCAGTTTAAACCCACCGACAGTCAATGGCTACACCTTC
CASSLNPPTVNGYTF
>TRBD2|TRBV5-1|TRBJ2-7|few
TGCGCCAGCAGCTTGTCGACAGCCATAGCGGGAACCTACGAGCAGTACTTC
CASSLSTAIAGTYEQYF
>TRBD2|TRBV4-1|TRBJ2-1|NA
TGCGCCAGCAGCCAAGGTCTCGGGACTAGTTTTTGGAATGAGCAGTTCTTC
CASSQGLGTSFWNEQFF
>TRBD2|TRBV7-8|TRBJ2-3|NA
TGTGCCAGCAAAAATAGCGGGTATTCCATAGATACGCAGTATTTT
CASKNSGYSIDTQYF
>TRBD1|TRBV7-9|TRBJ1-4|NA
TGTGCCAGCAGCCCTTCCGGGACAGGGGAGGGGAAACTGTTTTTT
CASSPSGTGEGKLFF
>NA|TRBV5-1|TRBJ2-4|many
TGCGCCAGCAGCTTGGGTTTCCGGGGGACCAAAAACATTCAGTACTTC
CASSLGFRGTKNIQYF
>TRBD2|TRBV20-1|TRBJ2-1|NA
TGCAGTGCTAGAGGGACTAGCGGGAAAATTTCATACAATGAGCAGTTCTTC
CSARGTSGKISYNEQFF
>NA|TRBV19|TRBJ2-7|NA
TGTGCCAGTAGTATAGAGGGACTTACGGCACACGAGCAGTACTTC
CASSIEGLTAHEQYF
>TRBD1|TRBV7-2|TRBJ1-1|NA
TGTGCCAGCAGCCTTGACAGGGTTGAAGCTTTCTTT
CASSLDRVEAFF
>NA|TRBV29-1|TRBJ2-3|few
TGCAGCGTTGAAGACGAAGGGAGGTTAGCTGATACGCAGTATTTT
CSVEDEGRLADTQYF
>NA|TRBV3-1|TRBJ2-3|once
TGTGCCAGCAGCCAAGATTGGGCTACCACAGATACGCAGTATTTT
CASSQDWATTDTQYF
>TRBD1|TRBV5-1|TRBJ1-1|NA
TGCGCCAGCAGTCGGGACAGGGTCCAGGAAGCTTTCTTT
CASSRDRVQEAFF
>TRBD1|TRBV7-9|TRBJ1-3|once
TGTGCCAGCAGCACCCGACAGGGGCTTTCTGGAAACACCATATATTTT
CASSTRQGLSGNTIYF
>TRBD2|TRBV18|TRBJ2-7|NA
TGTGCCAGCTCACCACCGTCTAGCGGGAACAACTACGAGCAGTACTTC
CASSPPSSGNNYEQYF
>NA|TRBV7-9|TRBJ1-1|few
TGTGCCAGCAGCTTTGGAAACTTGAACACTGAAGCTTTCTTT
CASSFGNLNTEAFF
>TRBD2|TRBV7-3|TRBJ2-3|NA
TGTGCCAGCAGCGCCTTGGGACTAGCGCTGGGAACAGATACGCAGTATTTT
CASSALGLALGTDTQYF
>NA|TRBV6-5|TRBJ1-4|few
TGTGCCAGCAGTTCCCCATTGGGGACTCGCCCAACTAATGAAAAACTGTTTTTT
CASSSPLGTRPTNEKLFF
>NA|TRBV12-3/TRBV12-4|TRBJ2-4|few
TGTGCCAGCAGTCCGGGAGGGGGCGAAAACATTCAGTACTTC
CASSPGGGENIQYF
>NA|TRBV15|TRBJ2-4|NA
TGTGCCACCAGCGGAGAGCAAACCAGAGCCAAAAACATTCAGTACTTC
CATSGEQTRAKNIQYF
>NA|TRBV20-1|TRBJ2-2|many
TGCAGTGCTAGATCCCTGTCGAGCGGCGGTGGCACCGGGGAGCTGTTTTTT
CSARSLSSGGGTGELFF
>TRBD2|TRBV4-1|TRBJ2-1|many
TGCGCCAGCAGCCAAGAACTAGCGGGGGGCTACAATGAGCAGTTCTTC
CASSQELAGGYNEQFF
>NA|TRBV27|TRBJ2-1|NA
TGTGCCAGCAGTTTTTTAGGGACCGACTCCTACAATGAGCAGTTCTTC
CASSFLGTDSYNEQFF
>NA|TRBV10-3|TRBJ1-6|few
TGTGCCATCAGCGATCAGGGGCCTTCTAATTCACCCCTCCACTTT
CAISDQGPSNSPLHF
>NA|TRBV29-1|TRBJ1-1|NA
TGCAGCGTTGTTGGAGGGAGAGGCACTGAAGCTTTCTTT
CSVVGGRGTEAFF
>NA|TRBV3-1|TRBJ2-3|NA
TGTGCCAGCAGCCAAGACCCCGCAGATACGCAGTATTTT
CASSQDPADTQYF
>NA|TRBV3-1|TRBJ1-1|NA
TGTGCCAGCAGACCCCTACAGGCCCTGGGGACTGAAGCTTTCTTT
CASRPLQALGTEAFF
>TRBD2|TRBV7-9|TRBJ2-3|few
TGTGCCAGCAGCTTAGCGCTCGGGGCGGGAGAGGAGGCAGATACGCAGTATTTT
CASSLALGAGEEADTQYF
>NA|TRBV2|TRBJ1-2|NA
TGTGCCAGGCCGGGGTTCTATGGCTACACCTTC
CARPGFYGYTF
>NA|TRBV5-6|TRBJ1-5|NA
TGTGCCAGCAGTCCGAAAGGGGGGGCTCGCGGGGATCAGCCCCAGCATTTT
CASSPKGGARGDQPQHF
>NA|TRBV27|TRBJ2-1|NA
TGTGCCAGTTCCTGGGGGGGCATGAATGAGCAGTTCTTC
CASSWGGMNEQFF
>TRBD2|TRBV7-2|TRBJ2-3|few
TGTGCCAGCAGCCTGGGACTAGCGGGAGAGTGGAGCACAGATACGCAGTATTTT
CASSLGLAGEWSTDTQYF
>NA|TRBV15|TRBJ1-2|NA
TGTGCCACCAGCAGAGTCCCGGGGGCGAACTATGGCTACACCTTC
CATSRVPGANYGYTF
>NA|TRBV9|TRBJ1-1|NA
TGTGCCAGCAGCGCCCGACAGAGGAACACTGAAGCTTTCTTT
CASSARQRNTEAFF
>NA|TRBV24-1|TRBJ2-1|NA
TGTGCCACCAGTGACGGTTTGAGCAGTAGGGATGAGCAGTTCTTC
CATSDGLSSRDEQFF
>NA|TRBV18|TRBJ2-3|few
TGTGCCAGCTCACCACTGAATACAGGAAGCACAGATACGCAGTATTTT
CASSPLNTGSTDTQYF
>TRBD1|TRBV27|TRBJ1-2|once
TGTGCCAACCACAGGGGGAGGAAGAGCTACACCTTC
CANHRGRKSYTF
>TRBD2|TRBV20-1|TRBJ2-3|NA
TGCAGTGCCGAGGGACTAGCGGAGAACGTAGTTGTGACAGATACGCAGTATTTT
CSAEGLAENVVVTDTQYF
>TRBD1|TRBV12-3/TRBV12-4|TRBJ2-4|few
TGTGCCAGCAGTTTAACCGGACCAGGGGGTCCTATCCTAGCCAAAAACATTCAGTACTTC
CASSLTGPGGPILAKNIQYF
>NA|TRBV11-2|TRBJ2-1|few
TGTGCCAGCAGAGTGGGGGGACCCAACTCCTACAATGAGCAGTTCTTC
CASRVGGPNSYNEQFF